The TCR beta chain under discussion was sequenced for a study of control samples from healthy donors and cancer patients. Assay: immunoSEQ multiplex PCR; the TCRdb copy retains only in-frame clones and omits some. The sample consists of around 120,000 clones, about 87% of them appearing once. This clone was recorded once. The identical CDR3 is also encoded by other nucleotide sequences in the sample. This CDR3 has 13 residues. Germline CDR1 is KGHSH and CDR2 is LQKENI. V lost 3 bases and J lost 0, with 5 bases in between. The chain has TRBV18 and TRBJ1-1; D is unclear. The clonotype comes from a man aged 55 to 70 in good health. Sequencing input: blood. The CDR3 region has the DNA TGTGCCAGCTCACCCACGATGAACACTGAAGCTTTCTTT. Amino acids: CASSPTMNTEAFF.